This TCR beta chain was documented in a study of T cell responses to AZD1222 COVID-19 vaccine. Overall study context: Pooling of second doses given at about 4 or about 12 weeks was done. General observations from the study: Dominant CD4 TCR responses targeted spike regions 160-218 and 743-854.

Method: immunoSEQ multiplex PCR; TCRdb's copy keeps in-frame clones and lacks some. The table shows 150,000 to 200,000 clones, with roughly 90% occurring only once. The CDR3 loop spans 16 amino acids. Looked up from germline, CDR1 is MDHEN and CDR2 is SYDVKM. Between the trimmed V and J ends, which lost 3 bases and 3 bases, there was a span of 15 bases. This clone was found a few times. Its target is not known. The chain has TRBV28 and TRBJ1-5; a weak D match, TRBD1 (6 bases). The TCR comes from an adult in good health. This material consisted of peripheral blood, taken on day 0 of AZD1222 vaccination. The CDR3 spells CASSLATGTYNQPQHF. The CDR3 region has the DNA TGTGCCAGCAGTTTGGCGACCGGGACATACAATCAGCCCCAGCATTTT.